This is a list of T cell receptor beta chains from one sample in a study of cytotoxic CD8 clonotypes in ibrutinib-treated CLL. The method was immunoSEQ multiplex PCR; TCRdb's version includes in-frame clones alone and lacks a portion of them. In the table there are some 200,000 clones, around 75% of which are singletons. Specimen: PBMCs, collected after 12 months of ibrutinib treatment. The receptors originated from a human donor with chronic lymphocytic leukemia. Both conserved end residues are trimmed from each CDR3. Each record gives: V gene, CDR3 length, D gene, CDR3 protein. The D gene is left open where the match is weak.

V gene: TRBV30
CDR3 length: 11
D gene: -
CDR3 protein: AWTGLMNTEAF

V gene: TRBV5-1
CDR3 length: 12
D gene: -
CDR3 protein: ASSSGNFNQPQH

V gene: TRBV7-2
CDR3 length: 12
D gene: TRBD2
CDR3 protein: ASSLREAPYEQY

V gene: TRBV28
CDR3 length: 11
D gene: -
CDR3 protein: ASSGPLIGGLF

V gene: TRBV4-1
CDR3 length: 13
D gene: -
CDR3 protein: ASSQTGTYEETQY

V gene: TRBV25-1
CDR3 length: 13
D gene: -
CDR3 protein: ASTKTGNPRSEQY

V gene: TRBV6-5
CDR3 length: 12
D gene: -
CDR3 protein: ASTPGPGGPEAF

V gene: TRBV6-6
CDR3 length: 13
D gene: -
CDR3 protein: ASSSPAGSNSPLH

V gene: TRBV18
CDR3 length: 14
D gene: -
CDR3 protein: ASSRQYRATNEKLF

V gene: TRBV25-1
CDR3 length: 11
D gene: -
CDR3 protein: ASNGEFNQPQH

V gene: TRBV6-5
CDR3 length: 12
D gene: TRBD1
CDR3 protein: ASSIDRGLYGYT

V gene: TRBV7-9
CDR3 length: 16
D gene: -
CDR3 protein: ASSLDKGWTANTGELF

V gene: TRBV6-5
CDR3 length: 12
D gene: -
CDR3 protein: ASSYSAVGNEQF

V gene: TRBV11-2
CDR3 length: 12
D gene: TRBD2
CDR3 protein: ASSRAGGASEQY

V gene: TRBV5-1
CDR3 length: 12
D gene: TRBD1
CDR3 protein: ASSQGQGFSEQY

V gene: TRBV5-1
CDR3 length: 12
D gene: TRBD2
CDR3 protein: ASRRTSGAYEQF

V gene: TRBV4-2
CDR3 length: 13
D gene: -
CDR3 protein: ASSQDLGGRGGYT

V gene: TRBV9
CDR3 length: 12
D gene: -
CDR3 protein: ASSVGREGQPQH

V gene: TRBV10-3
CDR3 length: 11
D gene: TRBD1
CDR3 protein: AISGTGGTEAF

V gene: TRBV28
CDR3 length: 11
D gene: -
CDR3 protein: ASEAGGNYGYT

V gene: TRBV28
CDR3 length: 13
D gene: -
CDR3 protein: ASLSRTSSTDTQY

V gene: TRBV18
CDR3 length: 11
D gene: -
CDR3 protein: ASSPRGVSHYT

V gene: TRBV7-9
CDR3 length: 6
D gene: -
CDR3 protein: ASSAYN

V gene: TRBV6-5
CDR3 length: 11
D gene: -
CDR3 protein: ASSRTSGETQY

V gene: TRBV7-2
CDR3 length: 9
D gene: -
CDR3 protein: ASSTGPEAF

V gene: TRBV4-1
CDR3 length: 13
D gene: TRBD1
CDR3 protein: ASSHQQGDGYGYT

V gene: TRBV28
CDR3 length: 13
D gene: TRBD1
CDR3 protein: ASSLGFRGSYGYT

V gene: TRBV6-1
CDR3 length: 15
D gene: -
CDR3 protein: ASSDTLGGTAQETQY

V gene: TRBV30
CDR3 length: 12
D gene: -
CDR3 protein: AWGKAGTNQPQH

V gene: TRBV4-1
CDR3 length: 14
D gene: TRBD2
CDR3 protein: ASSQVAGGSYNEQF